This T cell receptor beta chain was identified in a study of long-term antiretroviral therapy in people with HIV. Run at survey level, the immunoSEQ assay was version v3.0. TCRdb's table, derived via immunoSEQ multiplex PCR, lists solely in-frame clones and lacks some. This table holds under 20,000 clones, about nine tenths found once. The CDR3 loop spans 15 amino acids. Germline assignment: CDR1 SGHTA and CDR2 FQGNSA. V was pared by 5 bases and J by 4 bases, with 4 bases of the junction left unmatched. This TCR came from a man aged 50-60 years with HIV. V and J are TRBV7-2 and TRBJ2-1; TRBD2 agrees at 11 bases. Source: unsorted PBMCs, taken 3 years after starting antiretroviral therapy. CDR3 nucleotide sequence: TGTGCCAGCAGCCCCGGGACTAGCGGATACAATGAGCAGTTCTTC. It yields the protein CASSPGTSGYNEQFF.